This TCR beta chain was documented in a study of blood T cells in healthy people across ages. Whole-study results and caveats: Per million T cells, the diversity of TCR beta decreased roughly linearly as age advanced. Unsorted PBMCs blocked a conclusive comparison of naive and antigen-experienced cells.

This clonotype appeared many times. Antigen specificity is unknown. There were healthy Caucasian individuals from Russia, aged roughly 6 to 95, serving as donors. Per sample, no less than 6 micrograms of total RNA were extracted. Between the trimmed V and J ends, which lost 2 bases and 5 bases, there was a span of 10 bases. Germline lookup yields CDR1 SGHTA and CDR2 FQGNSA. The CDR3 is made up of 14 amino acids. A J-beta primer mix and a sample-barcoded 5' primer were used in a second PCR of about 7 to 12 cycles. TCRdb called the 5' RACE reads again in MiXCR, with one record for every CDR3 protein. The table shows roughly 680,000 distinct CDR3 sequences, with over 40% occurring only once.

The V and J genes are TRBV7-2 and TRBJ2-1, with D perhaps matching TRBD2 (5 bases). This TCR derives from a woman of 80 years or more in good health. Sample: blood. CDR3 DNA sequence: TGTGCCAGCAGCTTATACAGCGGAGACAATGAGCAGTTCTTC. It is translated as CASSLYSGDNEQFF. Full variable domain (missing parts from reference TRBV7-2 and TRBJ2-1): GAGVSQSPSNKVTEKGKDVELRCDPISGHTALYWYRQSLGQGLEFLIYFQGNSAPDKSGLPSDRFSAERTGGSVSTLTIQRTQQEDSAVYLCASSLYSGDNEQFFGPGTRLTVL.